This T cell receptor beta chain was recorded in a study of blood T cell repertoires in COVID-19. Overall study: Nucleic acid was either cDNA or gDNA, and it came from T cells, B-cell-depleted T cells, or PBMCs.

TCRdb's copy holds only in-frame clones and misses some; the assay was immunoSEQ multiplex PCR. The sample shows under 250,000 clones, 80% to 85% of them seen only once. This CDR3 contains 15 residues. The germline CDR1 and CDR2 sequences are LGHDT and YNNKEL (reference sequence). The junction had 7 bases not matched to a gene; V was cut back by 4 bases and J by 4 bases. The specimen sequenced was peripheral blood. This sequence was found in a man aged 50 to 60 with active or convalescent COVID-19. The gene calls are TRBV3-1 (or the pseudogene TRBV3-2) and TRBJ2-3, with 8 bases fitting TRBD2. This chain's CDR3 is CASSPPRGVADTQYF. CDR3 sequence (DNA): TGTGCCAGCAGCCCCCCGCGGGGGGTAGCAGATACGCAGTATTTT.